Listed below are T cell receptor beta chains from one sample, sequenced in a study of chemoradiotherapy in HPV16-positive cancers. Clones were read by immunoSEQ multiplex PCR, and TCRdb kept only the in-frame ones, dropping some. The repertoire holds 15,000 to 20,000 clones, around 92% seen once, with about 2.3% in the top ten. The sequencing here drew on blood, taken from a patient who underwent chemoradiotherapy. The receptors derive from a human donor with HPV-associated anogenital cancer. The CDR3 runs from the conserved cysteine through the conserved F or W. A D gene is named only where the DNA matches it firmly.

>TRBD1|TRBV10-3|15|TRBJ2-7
CAISEQKGQVGEQYF
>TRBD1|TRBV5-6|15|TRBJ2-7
CASSLTGGSTYEQYF
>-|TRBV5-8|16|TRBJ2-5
CASSVGATRSQETQYF
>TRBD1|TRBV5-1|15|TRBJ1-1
CASSARQGANTEAFF
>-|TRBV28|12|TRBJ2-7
CASSFVGNEQYF
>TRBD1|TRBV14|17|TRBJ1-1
CASSPYRTGGLNTEAFF
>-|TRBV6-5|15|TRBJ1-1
CASSYSPDLNTEAFF
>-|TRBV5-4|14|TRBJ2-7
CASSSPYNRDEQYF
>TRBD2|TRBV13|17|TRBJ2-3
CASSPRGAGEHTDTQYF
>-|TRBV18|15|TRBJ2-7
CASNKNTGQRDEQYF
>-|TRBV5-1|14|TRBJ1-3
CASSLAVSGNTIYF
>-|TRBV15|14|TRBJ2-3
CATSPDSRPDTQYF
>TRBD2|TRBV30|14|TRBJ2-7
CAWSTSGGSYEQYF
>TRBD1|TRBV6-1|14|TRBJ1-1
CASSEGTGENEAFF
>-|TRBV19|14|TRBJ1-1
CASSIGETSAEAFF
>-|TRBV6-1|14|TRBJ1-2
CASSPYGQNYGYTF
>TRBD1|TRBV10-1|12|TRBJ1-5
CASGTGSQPQHF
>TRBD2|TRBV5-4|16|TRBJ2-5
CASSPGPSGSFETQYF
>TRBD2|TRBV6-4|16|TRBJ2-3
CASSDSVAGGTDTQYF
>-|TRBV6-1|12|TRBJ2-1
CASSEDLGRRFF
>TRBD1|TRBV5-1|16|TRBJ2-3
CASSPEPGQGASLQYF
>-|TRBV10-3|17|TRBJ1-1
CAISESELKQVRPEAFF
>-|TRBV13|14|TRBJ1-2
CASSYVGTNYGYTF
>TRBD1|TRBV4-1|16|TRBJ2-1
CASSQEKTGYYNEQFF
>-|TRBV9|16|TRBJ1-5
CASSVGAGYSNQPQHF
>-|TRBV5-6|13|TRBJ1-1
CASSLEYNTEAFF
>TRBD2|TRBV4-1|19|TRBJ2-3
CASSQVFRTSGESVDTQYF
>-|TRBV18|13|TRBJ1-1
CASSPGGNTEAFF
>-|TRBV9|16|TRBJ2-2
CASSVGTGGITGELFF
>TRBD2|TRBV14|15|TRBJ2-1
CASSQGLAGGSEQFF
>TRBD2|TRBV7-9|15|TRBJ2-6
CASSLRGAGANVLTF
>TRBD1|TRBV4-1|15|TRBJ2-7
CASSQPFRGWYEQYF
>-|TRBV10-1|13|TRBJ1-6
CASSETLNSPLHF
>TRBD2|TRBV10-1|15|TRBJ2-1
CAIETSGRYNNEQFF
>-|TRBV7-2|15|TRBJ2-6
CASSSQVSGANVLTF
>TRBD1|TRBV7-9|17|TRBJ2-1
CASSLAGTGFMDNEQFF
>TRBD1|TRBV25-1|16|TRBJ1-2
CASSEPDRDLVDGYTF
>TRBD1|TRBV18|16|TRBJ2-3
CASSRRGGEVAYTQYF
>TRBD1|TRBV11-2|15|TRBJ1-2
CASSPRRDSNYGYTF
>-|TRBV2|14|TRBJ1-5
CASSPDSRNQPQHF
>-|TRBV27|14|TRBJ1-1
CASSLGTLNTEAFF
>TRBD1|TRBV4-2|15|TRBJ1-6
CASSQDGQAGSPLHF
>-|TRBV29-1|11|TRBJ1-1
CSALQGLKAFF
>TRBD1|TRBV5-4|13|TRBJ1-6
CASRRDSNSPLHF
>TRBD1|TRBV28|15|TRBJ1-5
CASSPEDRVNQPQHF
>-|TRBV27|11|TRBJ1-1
CASSQGDEAFF
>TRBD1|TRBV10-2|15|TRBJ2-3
CASSRQGAGTDTQYF
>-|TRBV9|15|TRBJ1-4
CASSVVPGWGEKLFF
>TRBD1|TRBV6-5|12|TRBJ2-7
CASSQTGGEQYF
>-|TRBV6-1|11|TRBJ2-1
CASRGNFEQFF
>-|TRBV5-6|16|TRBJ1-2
CASSLIRASQAYGYTF
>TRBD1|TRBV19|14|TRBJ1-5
CATTRDSSYQPQHF
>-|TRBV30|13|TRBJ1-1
CACPGLAGTEAFF
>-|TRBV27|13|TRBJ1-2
CASSLQGNYGYTF
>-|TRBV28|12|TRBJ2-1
CASSLGESIRFF
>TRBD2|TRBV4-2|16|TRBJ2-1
CASSQGAGGSWDEQFF
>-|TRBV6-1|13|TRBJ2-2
CASSEQGTGELFF